This T cell receptor (beta chain) was obtained from a study of cytomegalovirus exposure and HLA in healthy donors. The PCR used 60 Vbeta and 13 Jbeta primers. Some clones are missing from TCRdb's copy, which holds only in-frame ones; the method was immunoSEQ multiplex PCR. The ten most abundant clones cover approximately 2.5% of a sample with about 140,000 clones. The material sequenced was PBMCs. This TCR derives from a man aged 35-49 years in good health and CMV-seronegative.

The CDR3 DNA reads as TGTGCCACCTCGGGACAAATTAATTACGAGCAGTACTTC. Amino acids: CATSGQINYEQYF. The chain uses TRBV15 and TRBJ2-7, with D perhaps TRBD1 (6 bases). CDR1 and CDR2 (germline): LNHNV, YYDKDF (reference sequence). This CDR3 is built from 13 residues. V was shortened by 8 bases and J by 4 bases, with 15 bases between the two germline ends. Based on the CDR3 plus reference TRBV15 and TRBJ2-7, the full variable domain is DAMVIQNPRYQVTQFGKPVTLSCSQTLNHNVMYWYQQKSSQAPKLLFHYYDKDFNNEADTPDNFQSRRPNTSFCFLDIRSPGLGDTAMYLCATSGQINYEQYFGPGTRLTVT.